This entry lists 5 T cell receptor beta chains sequenced from one sample in a study of blood T cells in healthy people across ages (dated by TCRdb to about 2015). The protocol used for the library was 5' RACE. Sequencing was performed on an Illumina HiSeq 2500. A second PCR of about 6 to 12 cycles was run with a J-beta primer mix and a sample-barcoded 5' primer. The public sequencing data were trimmed at Q25 with fastp and processed into clonotypes with MiXCR by TCRdb, which kept only in-frame beta chains. One record per CDR3 amino acid sequence lists the most common genes and DNA. In all, the sample holds hundreds of thousands of distinct CDR3 sequences, and approximately 59% of those were seen once. Approximately 37% of the sample belongs to the ten largest clones. The sample consisted of blood. These receptors all stem from a man between 60 and 75 years old in good health.

This chain connects TRBV7-9 to TRBJ2-7; TRBD1 is a possible D gene (5 bases). Germline lookup yields CDR1 SEHNR and CDR2 FQNEAQ (reference sequence). This CDR3 contains 16 residues. Trimming shortened V by 1 base and J by 5 bases, and 18 bases separated the two germline ends. CDR3 sequence (DNA): TGTGCCAGCAGCTTAGAGTCGGCAGGGAAGGCCAACGAGCAGTACTTC. Translated, it gives CASSLESAGKANEQYF.

This chain links TRBV20-1 with TRBJ2-2, with D possibly called TRBD1 or TRBD2 (6 bases each). The length of the CDR3 is 14 residues. With 3 bases removed from V and 6 bases from J, the gap between germline ends came to 14 bases. CDR1 and CDR2 from the germline V gene are DFQATT and SNEGSKA (reference sequence). The CDR3 spells CSARPTGGPGELFF. The CDR3 bases are TGCAGTGCTAGGCCGACTGGGGGGCCCGGGGAGCTGTTTTTT.

This clonotype was seen a few times. J is TRBJ2-3 and V is TRBV20-1, with 8 bases fitting TRBD2. Looked up from germline, CDR1 is DFQATT and CDR2 is SNEGSKA (reference sequence). This CDR3 contains 14 residues. V shed 3 bases and J 2 bases; nucleotides not matched to a gene: 4. CDR3 residues: CSARAGGPTDTQYF. CDR3 in DNA: TGCAGTGCTAGGGCGGGGGGCCCCACAGATACGCAGTATTTT.

The chain uses TRBV12-3 or TRBV12-4 and TRBJ1-1, with D perhaps TRBD1 (6 bases). V lost 6 bases, J lost 1 base, and 12 bases lay in between. The CDR3 is 14 amino acids. DNA of the CDR3: TGTGCCAGCAGAAACAGGGATGCGAACACTGAAGCTTTCTTT. This gives the protein CASRNRDANTEAFF.

The chain carries TRBV3-1 and TRBJ2-1, with 10 bases identical to TRBD1. Germline V CDR1 and CDR2: LGHDT, YNNKEL (reference sequence). Trimming at V came to 4 bases and at J to 8 bases, leaving 2 bases not matched to a gene. This CDR3 contains 13 residues. The CDR3 here is CASSRGTGDEQFF. In nucleotides, the CDR3 is TGTGCCAGCAGCCGGGGGACAGGGGATGAGCAGTTCTTC.